This T cell receptor beta chain originates from a study of PD-1 blockade in classical Hodgkin lymphoma. This table comes from immunoSEQ multiplex PCR, and its TCRdb copy is limited to in-frame clones, with some not included. The top ten hold more than 9% of the sample, which has 55,000 to 60,000 clones, under 95% seen once. All the patients suffered relapse after autologous stem cell transplantation, and brentuximab vedotin exposure differed. Concerning this clone itself: Its antigen is not identified.

The CDR3 contains 17 residues. Findings and limits, study-wide: When set against healthy donors, newly diagnosed patients were reported to show lower baseline TCR diversity. Complete responders had baseline diversity similar to newly diagnosed patients.

The source material was peripheral blood mononuclear cells (PBMCs), sampled before the second cycle of nivolumab. The sequence derives from a human donor with classical Hodgkin lymphoma. The chain has TRBV21-1 and TRBJ2-2; TRBD1 is the table's D call and was not checked against the DNA. TRBV21-1 is listed as a pseudogene. CDR3 in DNA: TGTGCCAGCAGCAAAGCTCTGGGAAACAGGGGCACCGGGGAGCTGTTTTTT. This translates into CASSKALGNRGTGELFF.